One sample yielded the 26 T cell receptor beta chains listed below, sequenced in a study of cytomegalovirus exposure and HLA in healthy donors. Use of 60 Vbeta and 13 Jbeta primers characterized the PCR. Some clones are missing from TCRdb's copy, which holds only in-frame ones; the method was immunoSEQ multiplex PCR. The repertoire holds approximately 170,000 clones, approximately 71% seen once, with around 4% in the top ten. The sample comprised PBMCs. These TCRs come from a woman under 30 in good health and CMV-seropositive.

The genes are TRBV7-9 and TRBJ2-3; 10 bases map to TRBD1. The CDR3 is 16 residues long. Germline loops: CDR1 SEHNR, CDR2 FQNEAQ (reference sequence). V lost 2 bases, J lost 4 bases, and 6 bases stayed unmatched. The CDR3: CASSLLTGGVSDTQYF. The DNA of the CDR3 is TGTGCCAGCAGCTTATTGACAGGGGGCGTATCAGATACGCAGTATTTT.

This clone has just a few counts. The conserved closing phenylalanine or tryptophan is absent in this CDR3, likely reflecting a read error. The DNA is left out, because the CDR3 cannot be placed on it with certainty; the CDR3 is given as TCRdb lists it. The chain links TRBV4-3 to TRBJ1-1; the D segment call TRBD1 is taken from the table without a DNA check. The V gene's germline CDR1 is LGHNA and CDR2 YSLEER. The CDR3 length equals 14 residues, ends included. The CDR3 is CASSQSPGQGDCEV.

The chain recombines TRBV7-2 with TRBJ2-5; 11 nucleotides align to TRBD2. This CDR3 contains 15 residues. Germline V gene data show CDR1 as SGHTA and CDR2 as FQGNSA. V shed 5 bases and J 1 base; nucleotides not matched to a gene: 3. In DNA, the CDR3 is TGTGCCAGCAGCCTGGGGACTAGCGGCCAAGAGACCCAGTACTTC. Protein sequence: CASSLGTSGQETQYF.

This clone was counted a few times. This chain uses TRBV7-8 with TRBJ2-1; possibly TRBD2 for D (6 bases). This CDR3 spans 15 amino acids. V lost 6 bases and J 4 bases, leaving 16 bases between the germline ends. Per the germline V gene, CDR1 is SGHVS and CDR2 is FQNEAQ. CDR3 coding DNA: TGTGCCAGCAGACCCCTCCAGCGGGTTTACAATGAGCAGTTCTTC. Translation: CASRPLQRVYNEQFF.

The gene calls are TRBV7-9 and TRBJ1-2, with D perhaps TRBD1 (6 bases). Germline-derived CDR1 and CDR2 are SEHNR and FQNEAQ (reference sequence). There are 15 residues in the CDR3. Trimming pared 1 base from V and 7 bases from J, leaving 16 bases between. Here the CDR3 DNA reads TGTGCCAGCAGCTTAGAAGCAGGGGATACGGGTGGCTACACCTTC. This sequence encodes CASSLEAGDTGGYTF.

V and J are TRBV12-5 and TRBJ2-7; perhaps TRBD1 as D (5 bases). The CDR3 loop spans 16 amino acids. Germline lookup yields CDR1 LGHNT and CDR2 FRNRAP. Trimming took 5 bases from V and 1 from J, leaving 18 bases between them. The CDR3: CASGPPSVTDSYEQYF. DNA for the CDR3: TGTGCTAGTGGTCCGCCCTCTGTGACAGATTCCTACGAGCAGTACTTC.

The chain recombines TRBV5-1 with TRBJ2-3, with 10 positions matching TRBD2. Germline CDR1 is SGHRS and CDR2 is YFSETQ. The CDR3 totals 16 residues. The V gene end was trimmed by 0 bases and the J gene end by 3 bases; junction bases not matched to a gene: 4. The CDR3 sequence is CASSLATSGATDTQYF. CDR3 DNA: TGCGCCAGCAGCTTGGCCACTAGCGGGGCGACAGATACGCAGTATTTT.

The rearrangement uses TRBV7-9 and TRBJ1-2; 8 positions agree with TRBD1. Germline assignment: CDR1 SEHNR and CDR2 FQNEAQ (reference sequence). Trimming removed 0 bases from V and 3 bases from J; junction bases left unmatched: 6. CDR3 length equals 16 residues. CDR3 region: CASSLAGAGGDYGYTF. Written as DNA, the CDR3 is TGTGCCAGCAGCTTAGCCGGGGCAGGGGGCGACTATGGCTACACCTTC.

The V call is TRBV2, the J call TRBJ1-4; 8 nucleotides line up with TRBD1. Germline V gives CDR1 SNHLY, CDR2 FYNNEI. The CDR3 runs to 16 residues. J was trimmed by 6 bases and V by 5 bases; bases with no gene match: 11. The CDR3 loop reads CASSKGQAGEYEKLFF. The CDR3 DNA is TGTGCCAGCAGTAAGGGACAGGCGGGAGAGTATGAAAAACTGTTTTTT.

V and J are TRBV19 and TRBJ2-7; tentatively, D is TRBD2 (6 bases). Germline V gives CDR1 LNHDA, CDR2 SQIVND (reference sequence). The CDR3 sequence is 17 residues long. V was cut by 2 bases and J by 2 bases, with 19 bases left in between. Here the CDR3 DNA reads TGTGCCAGTAGTATAATCCGCGTAGGGACTGGAGCCTACGAGCAGTACTTC. Encoded protein: CASSIIRVGTGAYEQYF. Filled out from reference TRBV19 and TRBJ2-7, the complete variable domain reads DGGITQSPKYLFRKEGQNVTLSCEQNLNHDAMYWYRQDPGQGLRLIYYSQIVNDFQKGDIAEGYSVSREKKESFPLTVTSAQKNPTAFYLCASSIIRVGTGAYEQYFGPGTRLTVT.

The J gene is TRBJ1-5, the V gene TRBV18; 11 nucleotides align to TRBD1. The V gene's germline CDR1 is KGHSH and CDR2 LQKENI. This CDR3 spans 15 amino acids. J gave up 6 bases and V 2 bases, and 3 bases lay outside the gene matches. CDR3 loop: CASSPGQGALQPQHF. In DNA, the CDR3 is TGTGCCAGCTCACCAGGACAGGGGGCGCTTCAGCCCCAGCATTTT.

The chain employs TRBV2 and TRBJ2-7; TRBD1 matches at 11 bases. Germline V gene data show CDR1 as SNHLY and CDR2 as FYNNEI. The CDR3 loop spans 14 amino acids. The V gene end was trimmed by 8 bases and the J gene end by 2 bases; junction bases not matched to a gene: 5. This CDR3 reads CASLRTGGPYEQYF. In DNA form, the CDR3 reads TGTGCCAGCCTCCGGACAGGGGGCCCCTACGAGCAGTACTTC.

This clone has a handful of counts. The chain uses TRBV6-6 and TRBJ1-1; D remains unclear. Trimming stripped 7 bases from V and 10 bases from J, with 13 bases between. The CDR3 runs 11 residues. CDR1 MNHNY and CDR2 SVGAGI come from the germline V gene (reference sequence). The CDR3 loop is CASITPIGAFF. As DNA, the CDR3 is TGTGCCAGCATCACCCCAATCGGAGCTTTCTTT.

The J gene is TRBJ2-1, the V gene TRBV5-1, with TRBD2 matching over 10 bases. The junction had 12 bases not matched to a gene; V was cut back by 4 bases and J by 8 bases. Per the germline V gene, CDR1 is SGHRS and CDR2 is YFSETQ. The CDR3 extends over 16 amino acids. The DNA of the CDR3 is TGCGCCAGCAGCCTAGTCCAAGCGGGAGGGGCGTATGAGCAGTTCTTC. Amino acid sequence: CASSLVQAGGAYEQFF.

This chain uses TRBV5-4 with TRBJ2-2, with 7 bases that match TRBD1. Germline CDR1 SGHNT, CDR2 YYREEE (reference sequence). The CDR3 has 14 amino acids. Unmatched junction bases numbered 3, after V lost 0 bases and J lost 7 bases. In DNA, the CDR3 is TGTGCCAGCAGCTTGGTACAGGGGCACGGGGAGCTGTTTTTT. It yields the protein CASSLVQGHGELFF.

This clone has more than one count but fewer than ten. V usage is TRBV18 and J usage is TRBJ1-5, with TRBD1 matching 10 bases. V was clipped by 0 bases and J by 6 bases; unmatched bases: 8. Germline V CDR1 and CDR2: KGHSH, LQKENI. This CDR3 spans 17 amino acids. CDR3 in DNA: TGTGCCAGCTCACCACCTGTCGGACAGGGGGATGGTCAGCCCCAGCATTTT. Its translation is CASSPPVGQGDGQPQHF.

The chain links TRBV5-1 to TRBJ1-2; 8 bases map to TRBD1. J lost 7 bases, V lost 2 bases, and 4 bases had no gene match. This CDR3 contains 13 residues. Germline CDR1 reads SGHRS; CDR2 reads YFSETQ. CDR3 region: CASSFGQGGGYTF. The CDR3 nucleotides are TGCGCCAGCAGCTTCGGACAGGGCGGTGGCTACACCTTC.

This clone was observed a few times. V is TRBV9 and J is TRBJ2-2; tentatively, D is TRBD1 (5 bases). Germline V CDR1 and CDR2: SGDLS, YYNGEE. With 3 bases removed from V and 7 bases from J, the gap between germline ends came to 19 bases. CDR3 size: 16 residues. This chain's CDR3 is CASSGWTSTQGGELFF. CDR3 nucleotides: TGTGCCAGCAGCGGGTGGACATCGACCCAGGGCGGGGAGCTGTTTTTT.

This clone was seen more than once but under ten times. The J gene is TRBJ1-5, the V gene TRBV7-2; 9 positions agree with TRBD1. Trimming took 3 bases from V and 6 from J; bases not matched to a gene: 9. This CDR3 has 16 residues. Germline CDR1 is SGHTA and CDR2 is FQGNSA. CDR3 in amino acids: CASSLQAGTGLQPQHF. In DNA, the CDR3 is TGTGCCAGCAGCTTGCAAGCCGGGACAGGGCTTCAGCCCCAGCATTTT.

This chain connects TRBV27 to TRBJ2-6; TRBD1 might be the D (6 bases). The CDR3 runs 15 residues. CDR1 and CDR2 (germline): MNHEY, SMNVEV (reference sequence). The V end was cut by 6 bases, the J end by 3 bases, with 12 bases between. CDR3 in amino acids: CASRLDRHGANVLTF. CDR3 bases: TGTGCCAGCAGGCTTGACAGGCATGGGGCCAACGTCCTGACTTTC.

This clone has a single count. The chain couples TRBV27 to TRBJ2-5; D may be TRBD1 (6 bases). Germline loops: CDR1 MNHEY, CDR2 SMNVEV (reference sequence). V shed 5 bases and J shed 2 bases, with 12 bases lying between them. The CDR3 extends over 14 amino acids. The CDR3 coding sequence is TGTGCCAGCAGTACCCTCGGACAGCAAGAGACCCAGTACTTC. Amino acids: CASSTLGQQETQYF.

The chain combines TRBV7-4 with TRBJ1-6; D remains unclear. Germline CDR1 SGHVT, CDR2 SQSDAQ. CDR3 size: 17 residues. The V gene lost 5 bases and the J gene lost 5 bases, with 19 bases spanning the gap. CDR3 in DNA: TGTGCCAGCAGCCCTAGGGTTGGAGGGAAAAATAATTCACCCCTCCACTTT. Translation gives CASSPRVGGKNNSPLHF.

This chain joins TRBV7-9 and TRBJ2-7; TRBD2 is a possible D gene (6 bases). From germline, CDR1 is SEHNR and CDR2 FQNEAQ (reference sequence). The ends were cut back, 5 bases at V and 2 bases at J, with 13 bases in the middle. The CDR3 contains 14 residues. The CDR3 DNA reads as TGTGCCAGCAGCGCCGGGACGGGGGCCTACGAGCAGTACTTC. Encoded protein: CASSAGTGAYEQYF.

CDR3 in amino acids: CASSLGLVDYEQYF. CDR3 bases: TGTGCCAGCAGCTTGGGGCTAGTAGACTACGAGCAGTACTTC. V is TRBV5-6 and J is TRBJ2-7; D is ambiguous. Germline V CDR1 and CDR2: SGHDT, YYEEEE. V was cut by 0 bases and J by 3 bases, with 10 bases left in between. This CDR3 spans 14 amino acids.

V gene TRBV19 combines with J gene TRBJ1-4; the match to TRBD1 covers 8 bases. The germline CDR1 and CDR2 sequences are LNHDA and SQIVND (reference sequence). With 7 bases clipped from V and 7 bases from J, the junction kept 5 bases outside the gene matches. The CDR3 is made up of 13 amino acids. The CDR3 DNA reads as TGTGCCAGTAATCAACAGGGGGGTGAAAAACTGTTTTTT. Protein product: CASNQQGGEKLFF.

This chain connects TRBV6-1 to TRBJ2-3; D possibly corresponds to TRBD2 (5 bases). V dropped 5 bases and J dropped 5 bases, with 17 bases sitting between them. The CDR3 totals 15 residues. Germline V gives CDR1 MNHNS, CDR2 SASEGT. The CDR3 sequence is CASSFLARAQDTQYF. CDR3 nucleotide sequence: TGTGCCAGCAGTTTTTTAGCGAGAGCACAAGATACGCAGTATTTT.